This is a list of T cell receptor beta chains from one sample in a study of chemoradiotherapy in HPV16-positive cancers. The assay was immunoSEQ multiplex PCR, and TCRdb's table has in-frame clones only and misses some. The table has 12,000 or so clones, 86% seen once. The sequenced sample was blood, obtained from a patient who underwent chemoradiotherapy. These receptors all come from a human donor with HPV-associated anogenital cancer. CDR3s include the opening cysteine and the closing phenylalanine or tryptophan.

j_call	v_call	cdr3_aa
TRBJ1-1	TRBV10-1	CASSESGGRRNTEAFF
TRBJ1-4	TRBV6-1	CASAGTGGIGEKLFF
TRBJ1-2	TRBV5-1	CASSGAAAGYGYTF
TRBJ2-7	TRBV7-3	CASSLNGGAGDEQYF
TRBJ2-1	TRBV2	CASSEWIRNSGEQFF
TRBJ1-1	TRBV19	CASSVTLWHTEAFF
TRBJ1-2	TRBV6-5	CASSPNQGASYGYTF
TRBJ2-2	TRBV7-7	CASSFGSTGELFF
TRBJ2-5	TRBV19	CASGLALQETQYF
TRBJ2-5	TRBV6-1	CASSSRHSGQETQYF
TRBJ1-1	TRBV6-1	CASREQGYGTEAFF
TRBJ1-2	TRBV5-1	CASSLEGVSNYGYTF
TRBJ1-5	TRBV15	CATSGPGQVGNQPQHF
TRBJ1-5	TRBV6-1	CASSEGDRVAQPQHF
TRBJ2-3	TRBV5-4	CASSGEAGRADTQYF
TRBJ1-5	TRBV25-1	CASSATGQPNQPQHF
TRBJ2-5	TRBV5-4	CASSSWGQETQYF
TRBJ1-2	TRBV6-5	CASSYSKSRLNYGYTF
TRBJ2-1	TRBV29-1	CSVVPRLAGANEQFF
TRBJ1-1	TRBV19	CASARGREAFF
TRBJ1-4	TRBV5-8	CASSLGATTNEKLFF
TRBJ1-2	TRBV6-6	CASILTGSSGYTF
TRBJ2-7	TRBV11-2	CASSFRLAGSHEQYF
TRBJ2-1	TRBV6-1	CASSNTGDNEQFF
TRBJ1-5	TRBV19	CASGVGRYGNQPQHF
TRBJ2-7	TRBV2	CASSPRGYPYEQYF
TRBJ2-7	TRBV9	CASSPQQSYEQYF
TRBJ2-7	TRBV30	CAWSKGSSSYEQYF
TRBJ2-1	TRBV9	CASSVGDSQQEQFF
TRBJ2-3	TRBV5-1	CASSSQGAADTQYF
TRBJ1-5	TRBV19	CASSPKGGKLKQPQHF
TRBJ2-2	TRBV4-2	CASSQDRLAGGGHTGELFF
TRBJ2-6	TRBV18	CASSPPHISGANVLTF
TRBJ2-3	TRBV5-1	CASRLDLQGSPDTQYF
TRBJ1-1	TRBV4-1	CASSPPNSATEAFF
TRBJ2-4	TRBV4-3	CASSQVRQGIQYF
TRBJ2-7	TRBV28	CASSLPGTAYEQYF
TRBJ2-1	TRBV25-1	CATRQGGYNEQFF
TRBJ2-5	TRBV11-3	CASSPGLAGGQKTQYF
TRBJ2-7	TRBV7-9	CASSLRGMTSGGNEQYF